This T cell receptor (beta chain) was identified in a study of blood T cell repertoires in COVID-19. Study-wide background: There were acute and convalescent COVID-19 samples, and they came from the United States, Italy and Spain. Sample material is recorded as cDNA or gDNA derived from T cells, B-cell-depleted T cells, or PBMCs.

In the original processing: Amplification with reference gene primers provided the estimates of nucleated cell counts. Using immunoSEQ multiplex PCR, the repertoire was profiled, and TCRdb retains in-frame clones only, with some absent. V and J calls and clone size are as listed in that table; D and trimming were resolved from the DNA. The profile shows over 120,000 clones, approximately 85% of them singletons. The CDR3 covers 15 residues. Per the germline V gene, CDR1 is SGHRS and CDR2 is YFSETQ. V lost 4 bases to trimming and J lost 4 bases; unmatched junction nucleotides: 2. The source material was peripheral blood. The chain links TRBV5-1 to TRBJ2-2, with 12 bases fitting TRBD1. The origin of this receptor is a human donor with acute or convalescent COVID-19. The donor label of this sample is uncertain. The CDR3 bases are TGCGCCAGCAGCGGGACAGGGGGCCGCACCGGGGAGCTGTTTTTT. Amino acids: CASSGTGGRTGELFF. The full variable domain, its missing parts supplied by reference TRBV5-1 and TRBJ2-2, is KAGVTQTPRYLIKTRGQQVTLSCSPISGHRSVSWYQQTPGQGLQFLFEYFSETQRNKGNFPGRFSGRQFSNSRSEMNVSTLELGDSALYLCASSGTGGRTGELFFGEGSRLTVL.